The entry below describes one TCR beta chain. Antigen: not known. This sample was taken from a study of T cells in Graves' hyperthyroidism and ophthalmopathy. Points from the study as a whole: Blood held most thyroid clonotypes expanded above 0.001 frequency.

Regions amplified from RNA transcripts were the TCR beta CDR3 regions. The TCR CDR3 was amplified in a first-round RT-PCR using the HTBI primer set. Via MiXCR, TCRdb re-called the multiplex PCR reads, giving one row per CDR3 protein. Among hundreds of thousands of distinct CDR3 sequences listed, roughly a fifth were seen once. Patients having uncontrolled infection, another autoimmune disease, pregnancy or lactation were not included. The authors took PBMCs from roughly 9.3 ml fresh peripheral blood. Germline CDR1 is LNHDA and CDR2 is SQIVND (reference sequence). This CDR3 region has 15 residues. V gave up 8 bases and J gave up 0 bases; unmatched junction bases: 6.

The sample taken for sequencing was blood. The rearrangement links TRBV19 to TRBJ2-7, with 11 bases that match TRBD1. The TCR sequence derives from a man aged 50 to 60 with Graves' ophthalmopathy. CDR3 sequence (DNA): TGTGCCAGTGCACTAGGGACAGGGGGCTCCTACGAGCAGTACTTC. Translation gives CASALGTGGSYEQYF.